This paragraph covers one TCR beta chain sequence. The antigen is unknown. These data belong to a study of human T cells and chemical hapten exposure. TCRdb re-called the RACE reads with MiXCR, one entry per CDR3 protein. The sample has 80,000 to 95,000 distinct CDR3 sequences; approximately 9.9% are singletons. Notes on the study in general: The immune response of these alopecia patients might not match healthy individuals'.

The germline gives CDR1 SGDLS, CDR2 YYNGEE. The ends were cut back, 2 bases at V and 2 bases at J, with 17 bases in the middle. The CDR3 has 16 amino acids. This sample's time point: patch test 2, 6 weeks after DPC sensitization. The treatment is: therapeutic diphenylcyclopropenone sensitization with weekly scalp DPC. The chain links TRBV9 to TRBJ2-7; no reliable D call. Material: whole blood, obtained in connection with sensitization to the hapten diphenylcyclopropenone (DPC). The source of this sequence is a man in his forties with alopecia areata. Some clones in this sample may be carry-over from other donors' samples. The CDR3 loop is CASSVSPTETPYEQYF. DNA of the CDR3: TGTGCCAGCAGCGTTTCCCCCACGGAAACTCCCTACGAGCAGTACTTC.